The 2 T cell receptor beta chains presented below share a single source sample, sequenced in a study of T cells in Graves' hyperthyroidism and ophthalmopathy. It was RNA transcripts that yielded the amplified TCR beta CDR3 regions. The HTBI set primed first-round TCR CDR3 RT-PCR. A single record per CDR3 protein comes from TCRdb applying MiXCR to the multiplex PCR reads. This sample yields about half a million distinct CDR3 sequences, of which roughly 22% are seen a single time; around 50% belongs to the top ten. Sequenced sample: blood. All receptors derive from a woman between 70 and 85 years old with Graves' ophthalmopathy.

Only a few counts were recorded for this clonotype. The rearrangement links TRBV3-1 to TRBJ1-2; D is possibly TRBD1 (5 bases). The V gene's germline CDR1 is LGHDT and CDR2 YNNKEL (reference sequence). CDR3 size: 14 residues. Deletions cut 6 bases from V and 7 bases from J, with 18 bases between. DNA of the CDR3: TGTGCCAGCAGTCCCGGGGGATTAAATTTTGGCTACACCTTC. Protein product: CASSPGGLNFGYTF.

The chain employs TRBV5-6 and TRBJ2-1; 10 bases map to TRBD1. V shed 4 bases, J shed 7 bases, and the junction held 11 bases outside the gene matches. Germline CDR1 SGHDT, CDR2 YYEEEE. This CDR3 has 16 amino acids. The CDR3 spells CASSLKGQGIRNEQFF. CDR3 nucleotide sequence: TGTGCCAGCAGCCTGAAGGGACAGGGGATTCGGAATGAGCAGTTCTTC.